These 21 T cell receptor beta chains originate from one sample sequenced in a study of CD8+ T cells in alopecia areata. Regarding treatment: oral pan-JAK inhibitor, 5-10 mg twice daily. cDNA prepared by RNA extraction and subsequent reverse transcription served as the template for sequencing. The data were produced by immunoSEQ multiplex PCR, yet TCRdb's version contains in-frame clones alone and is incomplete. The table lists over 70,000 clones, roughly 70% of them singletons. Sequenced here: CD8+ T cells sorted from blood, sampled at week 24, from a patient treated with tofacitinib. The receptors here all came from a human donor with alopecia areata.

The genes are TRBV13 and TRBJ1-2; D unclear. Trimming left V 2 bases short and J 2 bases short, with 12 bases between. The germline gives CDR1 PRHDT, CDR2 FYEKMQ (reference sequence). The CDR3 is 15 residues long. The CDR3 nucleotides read TGTGCCAGCAGCTTATGGTTAACCGGCAACTATGGCTACACCTTC. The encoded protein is CASSLWLTGNYGYTF.

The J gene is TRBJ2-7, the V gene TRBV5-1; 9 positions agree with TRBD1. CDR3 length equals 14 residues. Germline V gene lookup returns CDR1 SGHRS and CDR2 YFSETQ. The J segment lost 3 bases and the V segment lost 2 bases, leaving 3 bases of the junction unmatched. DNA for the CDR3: TGCGCCAGCAGCTTCGGACAGGGGCTCTACGAGCAGTACTTC. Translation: CASSFGQGLYEQYF.

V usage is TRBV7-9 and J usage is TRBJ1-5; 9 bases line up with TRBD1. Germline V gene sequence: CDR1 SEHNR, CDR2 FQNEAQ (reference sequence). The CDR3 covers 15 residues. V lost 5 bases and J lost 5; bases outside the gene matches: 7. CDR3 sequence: CASSPTGGLDQPQHF. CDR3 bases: TGTGCCAGCAGCCCAACAGGGGGCTTGGATCAGCCCCAGCATTTT.

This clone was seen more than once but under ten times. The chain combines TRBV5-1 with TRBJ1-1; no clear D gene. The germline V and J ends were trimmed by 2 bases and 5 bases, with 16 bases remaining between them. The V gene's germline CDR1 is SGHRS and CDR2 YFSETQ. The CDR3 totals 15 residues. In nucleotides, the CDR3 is TGCGCCAGCAGCTTCACGTCGACGGGCGGGACTGAAGCTTTCTTT. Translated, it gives CASSFTSTGGTEAFF.

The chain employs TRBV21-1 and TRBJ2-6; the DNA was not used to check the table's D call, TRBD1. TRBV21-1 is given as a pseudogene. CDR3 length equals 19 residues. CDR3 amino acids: CASSNLARGFEVGANVLTF. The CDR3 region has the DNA TGTGCCAGCAGCAATCTTGCCAGGGGCTTTGAGGTTGGGGCCAACGTCCTGACTTTC.

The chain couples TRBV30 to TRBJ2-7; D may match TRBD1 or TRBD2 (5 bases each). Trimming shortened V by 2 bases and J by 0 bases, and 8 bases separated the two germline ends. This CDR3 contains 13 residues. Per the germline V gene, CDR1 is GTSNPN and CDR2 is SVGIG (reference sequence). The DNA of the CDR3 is TGTGCCTGGAGTAGGGACGACTCCTACGAGCAGTACTTC. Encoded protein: CAWSRDDSYEQYF.

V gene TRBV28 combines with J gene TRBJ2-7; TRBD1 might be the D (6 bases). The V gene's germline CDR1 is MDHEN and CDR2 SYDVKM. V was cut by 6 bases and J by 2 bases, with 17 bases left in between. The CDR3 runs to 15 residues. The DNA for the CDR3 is TGTGCCAGCAGGACCCGGACAGCCAACCCCTACGAGCAGTACTTC. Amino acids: CASRTRTANPYEQYF.

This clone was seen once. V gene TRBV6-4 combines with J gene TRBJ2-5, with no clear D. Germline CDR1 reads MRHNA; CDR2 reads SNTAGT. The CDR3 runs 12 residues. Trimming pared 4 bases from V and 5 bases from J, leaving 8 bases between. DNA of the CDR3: TGTGCCAGCAGTGGGATAGGGGAGACCCAGTACTTC. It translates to CASSGIGETQYF.

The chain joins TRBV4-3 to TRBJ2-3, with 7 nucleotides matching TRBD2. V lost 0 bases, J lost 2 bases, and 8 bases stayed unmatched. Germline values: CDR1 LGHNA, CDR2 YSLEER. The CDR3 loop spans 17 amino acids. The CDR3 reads CASSQEGSGAYTDTQYF. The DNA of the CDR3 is TGCGCCAGCAGCCAAGAAGGGAGCGGGGCCTACACAGATACGCAGTATTTT.

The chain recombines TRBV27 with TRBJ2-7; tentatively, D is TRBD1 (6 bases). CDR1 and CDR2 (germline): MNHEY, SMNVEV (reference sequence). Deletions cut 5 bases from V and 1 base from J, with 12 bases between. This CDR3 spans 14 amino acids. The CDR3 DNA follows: TGTGCCAGCAGTACTACACAGGGATCCTACGAGCAGTACTTC. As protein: CASSTTQGSYEQYF.

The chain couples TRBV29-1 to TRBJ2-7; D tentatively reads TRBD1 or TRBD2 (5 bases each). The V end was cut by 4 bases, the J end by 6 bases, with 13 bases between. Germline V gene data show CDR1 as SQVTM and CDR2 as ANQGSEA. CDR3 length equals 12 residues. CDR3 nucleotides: TGCAGCGTTGTAACCACAGGACTCGAGCAGTACTTC. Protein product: CSVVTTGLEQYF.

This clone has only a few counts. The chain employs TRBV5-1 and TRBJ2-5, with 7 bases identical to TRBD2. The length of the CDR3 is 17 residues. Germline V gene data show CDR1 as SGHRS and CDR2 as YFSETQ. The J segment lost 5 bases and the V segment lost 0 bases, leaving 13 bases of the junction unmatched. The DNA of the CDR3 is TGCGCCAGCAGCTTGGAGTCGGGGGGTTCGCGAGGGGAGACCCAGTACTTC. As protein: CASSLESGGSRGETQYF.

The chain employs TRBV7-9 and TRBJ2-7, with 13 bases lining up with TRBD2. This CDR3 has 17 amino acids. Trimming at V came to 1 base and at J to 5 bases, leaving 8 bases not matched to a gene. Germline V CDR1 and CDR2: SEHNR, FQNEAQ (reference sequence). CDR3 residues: CASSLELAGGPPHEQYF. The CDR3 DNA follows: TGTGCCAGCAGCTTAGAACTAGCGGGAGGGCCTCCCCACGAGCAGTACTTC.

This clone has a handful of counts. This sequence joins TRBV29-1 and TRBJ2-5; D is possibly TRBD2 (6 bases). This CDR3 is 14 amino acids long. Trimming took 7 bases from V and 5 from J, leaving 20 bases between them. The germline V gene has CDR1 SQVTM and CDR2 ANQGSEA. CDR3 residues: CSGGEAGPGETQYF. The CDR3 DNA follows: TGCAGCGGAGGGGAGGCAGGGCCGGGGGAGACCCAGTACTTC. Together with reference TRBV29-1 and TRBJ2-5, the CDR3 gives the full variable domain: SAVISQKPSRDICQRGTSLTIQCQVDSQVTMMFWYRQQPGQSLTLIATANQGSEATYESGFVIDKFPISRPNLTFSTLTVSNMSPEDSSIYLCSGGEAGPGETQYFGPGTRLLVL.

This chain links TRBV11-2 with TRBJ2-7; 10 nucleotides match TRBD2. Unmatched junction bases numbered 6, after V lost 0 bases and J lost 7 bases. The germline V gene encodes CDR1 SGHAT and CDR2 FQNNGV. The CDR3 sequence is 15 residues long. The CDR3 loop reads CASSLEGLARGEQYF. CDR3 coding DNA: TGTGCCAGCAGCTTAGAGGGACTAGCGAGGGGGGAGCAGTACTTC.

The CDR3: CASSLHPVSYNEQFF. CDR3 in DNA: TGTGCCAGCAGCTTGCACCCGGTGTCCTACAATGAGCAGTTCTTC. The V gene is TRBV5-6, the J gene TRBJ2-1, with D uncertain. V was clipped by 1 base and J by 1 base, with 9 bases between them. CDR1 is SGHDT, CDR2 YYEEEE, per germline. CDR3 length: 15 amino acids.

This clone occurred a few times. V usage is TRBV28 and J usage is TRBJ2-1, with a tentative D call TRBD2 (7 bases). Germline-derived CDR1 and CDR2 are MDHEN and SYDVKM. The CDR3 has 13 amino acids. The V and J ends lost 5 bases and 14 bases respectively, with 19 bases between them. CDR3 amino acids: CASSGTGGRMEFF. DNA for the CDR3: TGTGCCAGCAGTGGTACCGGGGGGCGAATGGAGTTCTTC.

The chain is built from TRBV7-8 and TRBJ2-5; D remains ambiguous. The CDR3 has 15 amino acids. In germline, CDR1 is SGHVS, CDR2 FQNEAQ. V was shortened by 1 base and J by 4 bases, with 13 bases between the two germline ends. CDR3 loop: CASSLGSDGPETQYF. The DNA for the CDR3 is TGTGCCAGCAGCTTAGGATCCGATGGGCCAGAGACCCAGTACTTC. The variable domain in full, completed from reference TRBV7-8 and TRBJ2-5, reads GAGVSQSPRYKVAKRGQDVALRCDPISGHVSLFWYQQALGQGPEFLTYFQNEAQLDKSGLPSDRFFAERPEGSVSTLKIQRTQQEDSAVYLCASSLGSDGPETQYFGPGTRLLVL.

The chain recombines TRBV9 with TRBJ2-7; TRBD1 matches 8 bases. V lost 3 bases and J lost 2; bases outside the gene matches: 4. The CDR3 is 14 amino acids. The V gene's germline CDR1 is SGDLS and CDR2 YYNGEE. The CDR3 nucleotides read TGTGCCAGCAGCGCAGGACAGGGACCCTACGAGCAGTACTTC. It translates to CASSAGQGPYEQYF.

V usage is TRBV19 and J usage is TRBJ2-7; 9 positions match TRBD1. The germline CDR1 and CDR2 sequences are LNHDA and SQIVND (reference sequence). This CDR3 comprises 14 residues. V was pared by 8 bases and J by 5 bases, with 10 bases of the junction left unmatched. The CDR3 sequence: CASQPPHRGHEQYF. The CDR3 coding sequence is TGTGCCAGTCAGCCGCCTCACAGGGGGCACGAGCAGTACTTC.

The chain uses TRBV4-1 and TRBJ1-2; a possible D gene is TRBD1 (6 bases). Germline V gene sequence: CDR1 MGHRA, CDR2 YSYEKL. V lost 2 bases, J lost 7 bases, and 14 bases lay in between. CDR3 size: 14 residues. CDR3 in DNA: TGCGCCAGCAGCCAATTACAGGGATCACCTGGCTACACCTTC. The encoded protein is CASSQLQGSPGYTF.